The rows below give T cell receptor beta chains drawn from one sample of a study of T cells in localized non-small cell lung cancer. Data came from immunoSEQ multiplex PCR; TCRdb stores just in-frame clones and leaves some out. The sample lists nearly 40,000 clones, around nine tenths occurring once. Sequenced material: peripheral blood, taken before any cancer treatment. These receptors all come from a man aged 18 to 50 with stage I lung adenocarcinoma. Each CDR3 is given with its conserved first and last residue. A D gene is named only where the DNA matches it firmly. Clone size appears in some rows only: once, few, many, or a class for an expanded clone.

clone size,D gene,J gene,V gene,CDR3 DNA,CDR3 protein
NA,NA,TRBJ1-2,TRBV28,TGTGCCAGCGTCCTCGAGGGGGGTGGCTACACCTTC,CASVLEGGGYTF
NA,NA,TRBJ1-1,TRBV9,TGTGCCAGCAGCGTAGAGGCACAACCTGGTAGGGTGAACACTGAAGCTTTCTTT,CASSVEAQPGRVNTEAFF
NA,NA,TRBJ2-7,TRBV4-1,TGCGCCAGCAGCCAAGTGCTGGACAAGGGGGGGAGGGAGCAGTACTTC,CASSQVLDKGGREQYF
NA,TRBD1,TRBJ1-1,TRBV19,TGTGCCAGTAGGCGACAGGGGGAGAACACTGAAGCTTTCTTT,CASRRQGENTEAFF
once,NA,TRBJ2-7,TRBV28,TGTGCCAGCAGTTCGCACGTGGTTGAGGTCCAGTACTTC,CASSSHVVEVQYF
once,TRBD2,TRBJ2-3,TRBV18,TGTGCCAGCTCCCCTCCCACTAGCGGGGGGGCCGGCACGCAGTATTTT,CASSPPTSGGAGTQYF
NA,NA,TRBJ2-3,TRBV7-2,TGTGCCAGCAGCCCCGTAGGACAGCGCACAGATACGCAGTATTTT,CASSPVGQRTDTQYF
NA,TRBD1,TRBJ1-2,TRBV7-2,TGTGCTGGCCACGGGACAGGCAACTATGGCTACACCTTC,CAGHGTGNYGYTF
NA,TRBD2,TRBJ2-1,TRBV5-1,TGCGCCAGCAGCTTAGGACTAGCGGGGACACTCCTCTCGGGGTCCTACAATGAGCAGTTCTTC,CASSLGLAGTLLSGSYNEQFF
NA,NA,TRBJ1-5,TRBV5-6,TGTGCCAGCAGCTTGGCACCCGATGGGCAGCCCCAGCATTTT,CASSLAPDGQPQHF
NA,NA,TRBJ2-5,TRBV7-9,TGTGCCAGCATCACACAAGAGACCCAGTACTTC,CASITQETQYF
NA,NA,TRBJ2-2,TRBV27,TGTGCCAGCAGTTTAAAGCCCTCAGCCGGGGAGCTGTTTTTT,CASSLKPSAGELFF
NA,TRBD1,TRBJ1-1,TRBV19,TGTGCCAGTAGTATGTCCACGGGACAGAGAATGGCTGAAGCTTTCTTT,CASSMSTGQRMAEAFF
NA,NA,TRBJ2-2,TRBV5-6,TGTGCCAGCAGCTTTCGCGGCTTGAGTGGCACCGGGGAGCTGTTTTTT,CASSFRGLSGTGELFF
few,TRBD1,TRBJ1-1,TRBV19,TGTGCCAGTAGGATCACAGGGGGCTTGGACACTGAAGCTTTCTTT,CASRITGGLDTEAFF
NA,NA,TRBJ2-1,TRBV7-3,TGTGCCAGCAGCGCTCCGGGCCCCTACAATGAGCAGTTCTTC,CASSAPGPYNEQFF
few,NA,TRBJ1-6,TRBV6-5,TGTGCCAGCAGTTACGACCTTAATTCACCCCTCCACTTT,CASSYDLNSPLHF
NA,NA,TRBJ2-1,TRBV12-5,TGTGCTAGTGGTTTTGACCCCGGGACTCCGGGCAATGAGCAGTTCTTC,CASGFDPGTPGNEQFF
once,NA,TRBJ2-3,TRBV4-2,TGTGCCAGCAGCCAAGATGAGGGGGGGCACACAGATACGCAGTATTTT,CASSQDEGGHTDTQYF
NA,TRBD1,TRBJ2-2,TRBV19,TGTGCCAGTAGTATAGGGGACAGCCACACCGGGGAGCTGTTTTTT,CASSIGDSHTGELFF
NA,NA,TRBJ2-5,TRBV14,TGTGCCAGCAGCCTCCCGAGAGAGACCCAGTACTTC,CASSLPRETQYF
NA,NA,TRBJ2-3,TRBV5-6,TGTGCCAGCAGCTTGGGTGGATCTAGCACAGATACGCAGTATTTT,CASSLGGSSTDTQYF
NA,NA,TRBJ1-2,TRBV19,TGTGCCAGTAGAGAGGGGCAGCTCTATGGCTACACCTTC,CASREGQLYGYTF
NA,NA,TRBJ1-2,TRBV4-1,TGCGCCAGCAGCCAAGGATCAGGACAGATCTCCTATGGCTACACCTTC,CASSQGSGQISYGYTF
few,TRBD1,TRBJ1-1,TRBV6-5,TGTGCCAGCAGTTACTCGAGGGACAGGGACACTGAAGCTTTCTTT,CASSYSRDRDTEAFF
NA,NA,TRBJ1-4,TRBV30,TGTGCCTGGTCTCTTGACCGATCAACTAATGAAAAACTGTTTTTT,CAWSLDRSTNEKLFF
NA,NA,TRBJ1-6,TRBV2,TGTGCCAGCAGTGAAGCCCTCTATAATTCACCCCTCCACTTT,CASSEALYNSPLHF
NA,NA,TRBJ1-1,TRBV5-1,TGCGCCAGCGCCCAAGTCTCAAACACTGAAGCTTTCTTT,CASAQVSNTEAFF
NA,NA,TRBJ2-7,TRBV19,TGTGCCAGTAGTCGTTATCCGGGACTGAAGTACGAGCAGTACTTC,CASSRYPGLKYEQYF
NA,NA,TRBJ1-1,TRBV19,TGTGCCAGTAGTACTCTTACGGGGAGGAAAGTTGGGAACACTGAAGCTTTCTTT,CASSTLTGRKVGNTEAFF